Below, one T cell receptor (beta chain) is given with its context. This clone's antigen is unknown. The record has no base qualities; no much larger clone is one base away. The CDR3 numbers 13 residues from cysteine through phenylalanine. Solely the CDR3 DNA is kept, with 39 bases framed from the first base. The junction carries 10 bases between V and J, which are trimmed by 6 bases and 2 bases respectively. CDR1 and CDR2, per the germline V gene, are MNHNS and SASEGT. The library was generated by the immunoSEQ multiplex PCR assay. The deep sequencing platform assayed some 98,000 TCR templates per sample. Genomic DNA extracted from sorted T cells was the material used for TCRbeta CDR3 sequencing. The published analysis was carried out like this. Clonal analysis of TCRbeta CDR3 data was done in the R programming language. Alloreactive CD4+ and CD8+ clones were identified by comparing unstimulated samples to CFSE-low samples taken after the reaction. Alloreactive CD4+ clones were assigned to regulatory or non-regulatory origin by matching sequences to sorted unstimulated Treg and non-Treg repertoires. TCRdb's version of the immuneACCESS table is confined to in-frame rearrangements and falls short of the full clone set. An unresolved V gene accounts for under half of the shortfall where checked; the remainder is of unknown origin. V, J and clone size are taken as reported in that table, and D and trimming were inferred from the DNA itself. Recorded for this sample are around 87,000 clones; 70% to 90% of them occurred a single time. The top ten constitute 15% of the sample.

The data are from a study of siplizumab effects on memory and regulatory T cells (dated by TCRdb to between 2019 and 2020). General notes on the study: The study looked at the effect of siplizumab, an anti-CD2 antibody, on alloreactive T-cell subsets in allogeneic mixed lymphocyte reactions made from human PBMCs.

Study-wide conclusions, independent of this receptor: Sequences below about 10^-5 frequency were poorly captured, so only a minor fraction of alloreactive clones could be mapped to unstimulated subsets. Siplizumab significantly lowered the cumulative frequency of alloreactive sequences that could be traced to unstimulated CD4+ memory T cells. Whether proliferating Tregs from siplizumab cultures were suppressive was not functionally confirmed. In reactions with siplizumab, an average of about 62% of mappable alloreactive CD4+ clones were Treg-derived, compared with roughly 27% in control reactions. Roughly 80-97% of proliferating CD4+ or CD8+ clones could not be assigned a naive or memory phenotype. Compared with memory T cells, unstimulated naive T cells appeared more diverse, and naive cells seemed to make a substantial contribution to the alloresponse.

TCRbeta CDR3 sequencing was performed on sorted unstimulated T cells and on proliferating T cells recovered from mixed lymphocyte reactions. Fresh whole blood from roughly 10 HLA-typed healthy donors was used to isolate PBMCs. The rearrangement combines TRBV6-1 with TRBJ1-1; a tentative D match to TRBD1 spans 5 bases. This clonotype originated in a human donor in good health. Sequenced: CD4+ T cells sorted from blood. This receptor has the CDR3 CASSQGQNTEAFF. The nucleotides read TGTGCCAGCAGCCAAGGACAAAACACTGAAGCTTTCTTT.